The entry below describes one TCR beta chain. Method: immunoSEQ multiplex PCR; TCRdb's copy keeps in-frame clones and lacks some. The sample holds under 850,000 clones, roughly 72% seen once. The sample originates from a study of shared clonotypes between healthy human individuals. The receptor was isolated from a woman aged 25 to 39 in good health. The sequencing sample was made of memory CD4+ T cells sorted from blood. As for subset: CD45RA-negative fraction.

The CDR3 DNA is TGTGCCAGCAGTGAAGGGGGCGGTTTTGGTCAGCCCCAGCATTTT. Its protein product is CASSEGGGFGQPQHF. The chain combines TRBV2 with TRBJ1-5, with a possible D match to TRBD1 (5 bases). This CDR3 is built from 15 residues. The ends were cut back, 1 base at V and 6 bases at J, with 13 bases in the middle. Germline CDR1 SNHLY, CDR2 FYNNEI.